The source of this T cell receptor beta chain is a study of T cells in tumors after PD-1 blockade. In the study overall: No patient had prior checkpoint blockade, systemic immunosuppression, or radiotherapy within 4 weeks. A subset received ongoing vismodegib 150 mg daily alongside anti-PD-1 therapy. Mean per blood sample: 95,000 to 130,000 templates (roughly 22,000-270,000), approximately 40,000 unique clonotypes. Study-wide points: Approximately 41% of tumor TCR clonotypes were also found in blood.

Germline V gene lookup returns CDR1 SGHDT and CDR2 YYEEEE. The CDR3 length is 17 residues. The germline V and J ends were trimmed by 4 bases and 0 bases, with 17 bases remaining between them. Generated by immunoSEQ multiplex PCR, the TCRdb table keeps only in-frame clones and is missing some. Of about 59,000 clones in the sample, around 80% are singletons; the top ten hold around 15%. With regard to this clone: Its antigen is not known.

The sequence was collected from a human donor with basal cell carcinoma. The material sequenced was PBMCs, taken before anti-PD-1 treatment. The chain couples TRBV5-6 to TRBJ1-3, with unresolved D. CDR3 sequence reads: CASSPSPWGYSGNTIYF. CDR3 DNA: TGTGCCAGCAGCCCCTCCCCCTGGGGATACTCTGGAAACACCATATATTTT.